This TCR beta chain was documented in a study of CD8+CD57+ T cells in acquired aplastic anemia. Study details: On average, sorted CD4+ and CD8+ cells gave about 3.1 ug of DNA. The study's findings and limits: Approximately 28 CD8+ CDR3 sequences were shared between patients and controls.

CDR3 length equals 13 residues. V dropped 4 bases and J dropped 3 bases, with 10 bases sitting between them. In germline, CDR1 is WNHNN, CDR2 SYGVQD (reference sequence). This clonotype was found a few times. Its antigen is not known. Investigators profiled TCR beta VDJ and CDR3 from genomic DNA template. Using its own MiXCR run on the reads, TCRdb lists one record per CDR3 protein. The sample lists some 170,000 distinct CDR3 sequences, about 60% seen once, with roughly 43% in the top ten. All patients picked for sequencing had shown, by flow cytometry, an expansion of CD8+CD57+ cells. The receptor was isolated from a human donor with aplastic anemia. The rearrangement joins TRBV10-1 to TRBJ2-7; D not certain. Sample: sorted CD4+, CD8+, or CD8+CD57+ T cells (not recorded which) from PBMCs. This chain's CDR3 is CASSVSPNYEQYF. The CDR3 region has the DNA TGCGCCAGCAGTGTGTCACCAAACTACGAGCAGTACTTC.